This TCR beta chain is drawn from a study of blood T cell repertoires in COVID-19. The J segment lost 2 bases and the V segment lost 5 bases, leaving 4 bases of the junction unmatched. Germline assignment: CDR1 MNHEY and CDR2 SVGAGI. The CDR3 has 15 amino acids. Using immunoSEQ multiplex PCR, the repertoire was profiled, and TCRdb retains in-frame clones only, with some absent. The profile shows some 300,000 clones, just over 85% of them singletons. The sample consisted of PBMCs or T cells enriched from blood (not recorded which). The source is a young man who had recovered from COVID-19. The V and J genes are TRBV6-5 and TRBJ2-3; 10 bases map to TRBD2. CDR3 sequence (DNA): TGTGCCAGCAGTAGAGCGGGGGGGGACACAGATACGCAGTATTTT. Amino acid sequence: CASSRAGGDTDTQYF.